The next 11 T cell receptor beta chains were all read from a single sample in a study of T cell responses to AZD1222 COVID-19 vaccine. TCRdb's table, derived via immunoSEQ multiplex PCR, lists solely in-frame clones and lacks some. The sample holds approximately 170,000 clones; roughly 92% are singletons and the top ten take roughly 1.5%. The sequences come from peripheral blood, collected on day 0 of AZD1222 vaccination. Every receptor here comes from an adult in good health.

The chain couples TRBV18 to TRBJ2-1, with 10 bases matching TRBD1. The CDR3 extends over 12 amino acids. The trim removed 5 bases at V and 8 bases at J, leaving 0 bases unmatched. CDR1 and CDR2 (germline): KGHSH, LQKENI. The CDR3 sequence: CASSGQGDEQFF. DNA of the CDR3: TGTGCCAGCTCAGGACAGGGGGATGAGCAGTTCTTC.

This clone was picked up one time. The chain is built from TRBV7-2 and TRBJ2-5; 12 bases map to TRBD2. Germline-derived CDR1 and CDR2 are SGHTA and FQGNSA. CDR3 length: 15 residues. Unmatched junction bases numbered 3, after V lost 3 bases and J lost 4 bases. Here the CDR3 reads CASSFSSGGGETQYF. For the CDR3, the DNA is TGTGCCAGCAGCTTTTCTAGCGGGGGGGGAGAGACCCAGTACTTC. Complete variable domain (other parts from reference TRBV7-2 and TRBJ2-5): GAGVSQSPSNKVTEKGKDVELRCDPISGHTALYWYRQSLGQGLEFLIYFQGNSAPDKSGLPSDRFSAERTGGSVSTLTIQRTQQEDSAVYLCASSFSSGGGETQYFGPGTRLLVL.

This sequence joins TRBV9 and TRBJ2-7; D is unresolved. This CDR3 is built from 14 residues. The V gene lost 0 bases and the J gene lost 7 bases, with 14 bases spanning the gap. In germline, CDR1 is SGDLS, CDR2 YYNGEE. The CDR3 DNA reads as TGTGCCAGCAGCGTAGCCCCGAACTCAGGAGAGCAGTACTTC. Its translation is CASSVAPNSGEQYF. Complete variable domain (other parts from reference TRBV9 and TRBJ2-7): DSGVTQTPKHLITATGQRVTLRCSPRSGDLSVYWYQQSLDQGLQFLIQYYNGEERAKGNILERFSAQQFPDLHSELNLSSLELGDSALYFCASSVAPNSGEQYFGPGTRLTVT.

The CDR3 DNA is TGTGCCAGCAGCTCGACAGGTTTTCCTGAAGCTTTCTTT. Its translation: CASSSTGFPEAFF. The V gene is TRBV7-9, the J gene TRBJ1-1; tentative D call: TRBD1 (6 bases). CDR1 and CDR2 from the germline V gene are SEHNR and FQNEAQ (reference sequence). This CDR3 contains 13 residues. V lost 4 bases, J lost 6 bases, and 12 bases lay in between.

As for this clone: An end of the junction does not agree with germline; a read error may underlie this. The CDR3 loop reads CASSLGQSADTQYF. The DNA of the CDR3 is TGTGCTAGCAGCTTAGGCCAATCCGCAGATACGCAGTATTTT. The chain has TRBV7-7 and TRBJ2-3; D gene uncertain. Looked up from germline, CDR1 is SSHAT and CDR2 is FNYEAQ (reference sequence). The CDR3 runs 14 residues.

This chain joins TRBV2 and TRBJ2-3; the D gene could be TRBD1 or TRBD2 (6 bases each). The V gene lost 6 bases and the J gene lost 4 bases, with 14 bases spanning the gap. The CDR3 covers 14 residues. Germline CDR1 is SNHLY and CDR2 is FYNNEI. CDR3 amino acids: CASRVGGQSDTQYF. In DNA, the CDR3 is TGTGCCAGCAGGGTGGGGGGACAATCAGATACGCAGTATTTT.

The gene calls are TRBV6-5 and TRBJ2-3, with unresolved D. Germline V gene sequence: CDR1 MNHEY, CDR2 SVGAGI. V dropped 7 bases and J dropped 2 bases, with 16 bases sitting between them. This CDR3 contains 15 residues. CDR3 nucleotides: TGTGCCAGCAAGGTTTCCCGTTCCACCACAGATACGCAGTATTTT. It encodes CASKVSRSTTDTQYF.

This clone was seen more than once but under ten times. This chain uses TRBV6-2 or TRBV6-3 with TRBJ1-5; D not resolved. The CDR3 has 14 amino acids. The germline V gene encodes CDR1 MNHEY and CDR2 SVGEGT. Trimming stripped 4 bases from V and 7 bases from J, with 14 bases between. CDR3 sequence (DNA): TGTGCCAGCAGTTGGACTAGTAAGACCCAGCCCCAGCATTTT. Its translation: CASSWTSKTQPQHF.

V is TRBV6-2 or TRBV6-3 and J is TRBJ1-6; D is possibly TRBD1 (5 bases). CDR1 and CDR2 (germline): MNHEY, SVGEGT. The CDR3 contains 14 residues. Trimming left V 6 bases short and J 7 bases short, with 13 bases between. CDR3 amino acids: CASSTARGNSPLHF. For the CDR3, the DNA is TGTGCCAGCAGCACGGCTCGGGGGAATTCACCCCTCCACTTT.

This CDR3 is CASSYGTGVGEQYF. The CDR3 DNA sequence: TGTGCCAGCAGCTACGGGACAGGGGTAGGGGAGCAGTACTTC. The rearrangement uses TRBV5-4 and TRBJ2-7, with TRBD1 matching 10 bases. Trimming took 3 bases from V and 7 from J; bases not matched to a gene: 7. Looked up from germline, CDR1 is SGHNT and CDR2 is YYREEE (reference sequence). The CDR3 contains 14 residues.

The chain links TRBV2 to TRBJ2-2, with 10 bases that match TRBD2. Germline V gene sequence: CDR1 SNHLY, CDR2 FYNNEI. The CDR3 is 14 residues long. CDR3 sequence reads: CAAGLAVNTGELFF. The CDR3 DNA is TGTGCGGCCGGACTAGCGGTTAACACCGGGGAGCTGTTTTTT.